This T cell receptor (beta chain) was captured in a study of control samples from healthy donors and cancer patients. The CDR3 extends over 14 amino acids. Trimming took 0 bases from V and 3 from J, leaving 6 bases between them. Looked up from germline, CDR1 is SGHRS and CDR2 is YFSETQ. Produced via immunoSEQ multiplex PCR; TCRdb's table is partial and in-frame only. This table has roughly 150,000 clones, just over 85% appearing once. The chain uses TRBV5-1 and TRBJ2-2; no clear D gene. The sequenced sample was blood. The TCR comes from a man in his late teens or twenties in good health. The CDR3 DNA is TGCGCCAGCAGCTTGGGTGTGGACACCGGGGAGCTGTTTTTT. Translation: CASSLGVDTGELFF.